The sample holds many counts of the clone carrying this TCR beta chain. Antigen: not known. V lost 6 bases to trimming and J lost 2 bases; unmatched junction nucleotides: 7. The CDR3 is 15 residues long. Whenever a sequencing run was performed, it yielded over 180 million TCR-beta sequences from 15-18 subjects. TCRdb re-analysed the 5' RACE reads in MiXCR, keeping a single row per CDR3 protein. The data contain approximately 40,000 distinct CDR3 sequences, 9.5% to 15% of them singletons. The data were obtained in a study of neurological immune-mediated disorders. Study-wide results and limits: The most TCR clonal expansion was seen in HTLV-1-associated myelopathy, whereas the least was seen in multiple sclerosis, below the level in healthy controls.

This sequence joins TRBV12-3 or TRBV12-4 and TRBJ1-2; 9 nucleotides line up with TRBD1. The sample was PBMCs. This TCR came from a female donor in good health. The CDR3 loop is CASSQDRGPNYGYTF. Here the CDR3 DNA reads TGTGCCAGCAGCCAGGACAGGGGACCAAACTATGGCTACACCTTC.